The sequence of this T cell receptor beta chain was determined in a study of T-cell memory formation after mild COVID-19 (dated by TCRdb to 2020 to 2022). At the level of the whole study: TCR sequence clusters from the two donors were found to be largely donor specific. In two donors, T-cell clones that expanded and contracted after mild COVID-19 were followed by sequencing TCRalpha and TCRbeta repertoires longitudinally. The cohort comprised two young, previously healthy adult volunteers, one female and one male. The paper's findings and limits, for the study overall: The study covered only a couple of mild cases, and larger cohorts including severe cases with pre-infection samples were considered necessary. Clones contracting from day 15 to 85 had balanced CD4/CD8 phenotypes, while a second wave expanding from day 15 to 37 was biased towards CD4+. Contracting CD4+ clones were found mainly in CM and EM memory subsets, while CD8+ clones were enriched in EMRA. Whether the second-wave clones peaking on day 37 were SARS-CoV-2 specific was not confirmed. Some responding clones were detected in pre-infection memory, suggesting pre-existing cross-reactive memory T cells joined the SARS-CoV-2 response.

The germline V gene supplies CDR1 SGHRS and CDR2 YFSETQ. V ends up 2 bases short and J 2 bases short, with an unmatched junction base count of 6. The CDR3 starts with the cysteine, ends with the phenylalanine, and has 16 residues. This entry keeps only the CDR3 DNA: 48 bases, framed from base 1. As to this clonotype: Its antigen is not yet known. Within one base of it there is no much larger clone, and no base qualities were kept.

Ficoll-Paque density gradient centrifugation was the method used to isolate PBMCs. Sequencing was performed on an Illumina NovaSeq 6000. TCRalpha and TCRbeta cDNA libraries were constructed by 5'RACE with constant-segment primers, with sample barcodes and unique molecular identifiers being introduced. RNA was extracted from every sample with Trizol reagent. Library amplification was performed in two PCR steps, and a second sample barcode and Illumina TruSeq adapters were introduced in the second step. Sequencing of the libraries was done on an Illumina NovaSeq, producing 2 x 150 bp paired-end reads. The original pipeline was this. Reads were demultiplexed and collapsed into UMI-guided consensus sequences with migec v1.2.7. Using mixcr v2.1.11, the UMI consensuses were aligned to TRA and TRB V and J templates and assembled into clonotypes. A clonotype was counted as expanded or contracted only if both edgeR and NoisET called the change significant, with noise models trained on biological replicates. For edgeR calls, a false discovery rate-adjusted p below 0.01 and a log2 fold-change threshold of 1 were applied. As an exploratory analysis of dynamics, max-normalized trajectories of the 1000 most abundant clonotypes were examined with PCA combined with hierarchical clustering. Each responding clone was given a CD4 or CD8 phenotype based on the CD4+ and CD8+ repertoires, which had been sequenced separately. The raw public data were reprocessed by TCRdb itself: fastp quality trimming at Q25, MiXCR clonotype calling, in-frame beta chains only. Rows with a matching CDR3 protein are joined into one entry that keeps the most common DNA and genes. The V and J calls follow TCRdb's processing rather than the paper's. This sample holds around 340,000 distinct CDR3 sequences; approximately 15% were observed only once. The ten largest clonotypes hold 20% to 25% of the sample.

Sequencing input: PBMCs or a T cell subset sorted from them (not recorded which). The TCR was taken from a man younger than 35 who had mild COVID-19 (a few samples of this study predate the infection). The sample titles of this study are shuffled in the database, so cell type and time point are left out; the donor was told from shared clones. The chain was built from TRBV5-1 and TRBJ2-3; TRBD2 matches 9 bases in the middle. For the CDR3, the sequence is CASSLISGGFTDTQYF. The DNA is TGCGCCAGCAGCTTAATTAGCGGGGGCTTCACAGATACGCAGTATTTT.